This T cell receptor (beta chain) appears in the sequencing data of a study of T cells after yellow fever vaccination. Trimming took 0 bases from V and 2 from J, leaving 15 bases between them. The CDR3 consists of 16 residues. Germline V lookup: CDR1 SGHRS, CDR2 YFSETQ. Via MiXCR, TCRdb re-called the 5' RACE reads, giving one row per CDR3 protein. The sample contains hundreds of thousands of distinct CDR3 sequences, approximately 18% of which appear only once. The sample consisted of PBMCs, taken before the yellow fever booster vaccination. The V call is TRBV5-1, the J call TRBJ2-7; perhaps TRBD1 as D (5 bases). This sequence originates from a man aged 18 to 29 who received the YFV17D yellow fever vaccine. CDR3 amino acids: CASSLAWGGITYEQYV. CDR3 bases: TGCGCCAGCAGCTTGGCCTGGGGCGGTATTACCTACGAGCAGTACGTC.